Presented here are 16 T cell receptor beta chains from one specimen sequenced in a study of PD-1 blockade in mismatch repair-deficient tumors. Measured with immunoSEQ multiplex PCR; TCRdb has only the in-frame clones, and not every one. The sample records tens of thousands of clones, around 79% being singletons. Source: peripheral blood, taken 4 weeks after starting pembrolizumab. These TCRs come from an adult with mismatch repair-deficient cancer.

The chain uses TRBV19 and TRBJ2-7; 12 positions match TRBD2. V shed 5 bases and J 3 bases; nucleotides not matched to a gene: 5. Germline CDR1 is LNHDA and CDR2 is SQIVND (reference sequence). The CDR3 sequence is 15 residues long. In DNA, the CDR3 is TGTGCCAGTAGTCTTCTAGCGGGAGGGATCTACGAGCAGTACTTC. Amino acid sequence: CASSLLAGGIYEQYF.

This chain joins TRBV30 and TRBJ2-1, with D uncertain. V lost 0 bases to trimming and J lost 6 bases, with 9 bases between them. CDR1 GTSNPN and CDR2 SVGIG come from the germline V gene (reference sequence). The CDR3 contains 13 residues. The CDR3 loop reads CAWSVLRVNEQFF. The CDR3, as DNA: TGTGCCTGGAGTGTACTAAGGGTCAATGAGCAGTTCTTC. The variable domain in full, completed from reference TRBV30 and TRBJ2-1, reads SQTIHQWPATLVQPVGSPLSLECTVEGTSNPNLYWYRQAAGRGLQLLFYSVGIGQISSEVPQNLSASRPQDRQFILSSKKLLLSDSGFYLCAWSVLRVNEQFFGPGTRLTVL.

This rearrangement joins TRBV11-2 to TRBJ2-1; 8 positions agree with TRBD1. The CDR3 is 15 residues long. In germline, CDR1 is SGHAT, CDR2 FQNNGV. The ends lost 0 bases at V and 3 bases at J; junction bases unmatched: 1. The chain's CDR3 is CASSLEGQDYNEQFF. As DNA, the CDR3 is TGTGCCAGCAGCTTAGAGGGACAGGACTACAATGAGCAGTTCTTC.

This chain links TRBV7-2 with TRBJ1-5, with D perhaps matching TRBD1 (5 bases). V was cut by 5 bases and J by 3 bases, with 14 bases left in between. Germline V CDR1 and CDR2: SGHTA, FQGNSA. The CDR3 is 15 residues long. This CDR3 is CASSRTGQVNQPQHF. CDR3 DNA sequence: TGTGCCAGCAGCAGAACCGGACAAGTCAATCAGCCCCAGCATTTT.

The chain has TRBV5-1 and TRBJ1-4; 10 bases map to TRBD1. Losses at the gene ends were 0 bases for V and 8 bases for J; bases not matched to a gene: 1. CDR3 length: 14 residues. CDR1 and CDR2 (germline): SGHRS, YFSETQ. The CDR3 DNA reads TGCGCCAGCAGCTTGGGGGACAGGGGAGAAAAACTGTTTTTT. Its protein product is CASSLGDRGEKLFF.

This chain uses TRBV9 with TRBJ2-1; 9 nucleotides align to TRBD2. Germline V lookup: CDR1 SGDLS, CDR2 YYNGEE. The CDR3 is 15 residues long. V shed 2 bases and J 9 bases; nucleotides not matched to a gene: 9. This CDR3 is CASSVLAGGPGEQFF. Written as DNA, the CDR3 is TGTGCCAGCAGCGTTCTTGCGGGAGGGCCGGGTGAGCAGTTCTTC.

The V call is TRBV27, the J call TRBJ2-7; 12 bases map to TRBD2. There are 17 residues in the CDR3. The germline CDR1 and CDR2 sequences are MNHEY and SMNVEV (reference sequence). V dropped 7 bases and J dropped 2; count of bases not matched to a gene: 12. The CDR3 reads CASTSTSGGSTAYEQYF. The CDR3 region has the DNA TGTGCCAGCACCTCGACTAGCGGGGGCTCCACCGCCTACGAGCAGTACTTC.

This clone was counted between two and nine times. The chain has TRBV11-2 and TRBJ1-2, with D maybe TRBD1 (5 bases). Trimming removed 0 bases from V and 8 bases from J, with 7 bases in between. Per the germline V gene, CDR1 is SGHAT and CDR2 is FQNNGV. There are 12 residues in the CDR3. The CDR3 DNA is TGTGCCAGCAGCTTAGATCGGGGGGGCTACACCTTC. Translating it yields CASSLDRGGYTF.

CDR3 protein: CASSNGVQETQYF. CDR3 DNA: TGTGCCAGTAGTAACGGGGTTCAAGAGACCCAGTACTTC. The rearrangement joins TRBV19 to TRBJ2-5; D might be TRBD2 (5 bases). The CDR3 consists of 13 residues. Trimming pared 4 bases from V and 2 bases from J, leaving 8 bases between. The V gene's germline CDR1 is LNHDA and CDR2 SQIVND (reference sequence).

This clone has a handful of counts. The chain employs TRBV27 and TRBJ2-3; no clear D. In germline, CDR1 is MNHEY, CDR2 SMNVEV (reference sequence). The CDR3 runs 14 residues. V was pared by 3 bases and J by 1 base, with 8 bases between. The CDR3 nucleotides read TGTGCCAGCAGTTTTGTAGGAGGCACAGATACGCAGTATTTT. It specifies CASSFVGGTDTQYF.

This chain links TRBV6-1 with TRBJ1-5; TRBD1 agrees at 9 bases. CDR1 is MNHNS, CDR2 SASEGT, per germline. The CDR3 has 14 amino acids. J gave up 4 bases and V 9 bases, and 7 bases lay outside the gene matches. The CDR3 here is CASEGTGWNQPQHF. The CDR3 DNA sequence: TGTGCCAGTGAGGGGACAGGGTGGAATCAGCCCCAGCATTTT.

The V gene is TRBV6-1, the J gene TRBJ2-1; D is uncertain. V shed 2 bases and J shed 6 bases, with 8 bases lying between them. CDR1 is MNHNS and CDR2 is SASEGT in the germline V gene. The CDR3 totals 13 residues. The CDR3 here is CASSELGLNEQFF. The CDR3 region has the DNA TGTGCCAGCAGTGAATTAGGGCTCAATGAGCAGTTCTTC.

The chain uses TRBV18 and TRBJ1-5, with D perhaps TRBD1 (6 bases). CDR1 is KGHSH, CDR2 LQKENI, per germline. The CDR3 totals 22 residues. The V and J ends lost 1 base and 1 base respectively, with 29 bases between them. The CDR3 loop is CASSPQIVRFRGLPLSNQPQHF. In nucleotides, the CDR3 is TGTGCCAGCTCACCACAGATTGTACGTTTTCGGGGGCTCCCACTAAGCAATCAGCCCCAGCATTTT.

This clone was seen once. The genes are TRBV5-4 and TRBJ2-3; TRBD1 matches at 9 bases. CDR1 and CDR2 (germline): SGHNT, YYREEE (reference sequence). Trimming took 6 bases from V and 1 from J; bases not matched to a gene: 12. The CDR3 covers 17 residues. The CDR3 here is CASINKAGQGGTDTQYF. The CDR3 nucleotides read TGTGCCAGCATCAACAAGGCGGGACAGGGAGGCACAGATACGCAGTATTTT.

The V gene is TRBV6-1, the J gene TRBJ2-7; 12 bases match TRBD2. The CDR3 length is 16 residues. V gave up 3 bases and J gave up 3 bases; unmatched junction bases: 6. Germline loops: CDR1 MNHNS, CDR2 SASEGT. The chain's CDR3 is CASSDPSGRAFYEQYF. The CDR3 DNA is TGTGCCAGCAGTGACCCTAGCGGGAGGGCCTTCTACGAGCAGTACTTC.

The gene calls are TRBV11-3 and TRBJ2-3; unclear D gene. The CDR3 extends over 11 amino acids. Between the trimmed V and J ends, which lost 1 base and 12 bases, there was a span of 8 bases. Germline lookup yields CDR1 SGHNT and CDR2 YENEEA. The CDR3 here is CASSLGWGQYF. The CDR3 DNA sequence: TGTGCCAGCAGCTTAGGATGGGGACAGTATTTT.